These 21 T cell receptor beta chains came from one sample sequenced in a study of identical twins. TCRdb ran MiXCR on the 5' RACE reads and lists one entry per CDR3 protein. The sample includes about 150,000 distinct CDR3 sequences, under 4.5% of them seen just once. Sequenced: memory T cells sorted from blood. The receptors stem from a man aged 18 to 30 in good health.

At least ten counts were recorded for this clonotype. V gene TRBV20-1 combines with J gene TRBJ1-5, with D maybe TRBD1 (5 bases). The germline CDR1 and CDR2 sequences are DFQATT and SNEGSKA (reference sequence). This CDR3 region has 13 residues. The V end lost 6 bases, the J end lost 4 bases, and 13 bases lay between the germline ends. CDR3 sequence: CSAAGTGNQPQHF. The DNA of the CDR3 is TGCAGTGCCGCCGGGACGGGAAATCAGCCCCAGCATTTT.

Ten or more counts support this clonotype. CDR3: CASSTRQGRAYEQYF. CDR3 in DNA: TGTGCCAGCAGCACCAGACAGGGGCGCGCCTACGAGCAGTACTTC. This chain links TRBV7-2 with TRBJ2-7; 8 bases fit TRBD1. The J segment lost 2 bases and the V segment lost 5 bases, leaving 8 bases of the junction unmatched. Germline V CDR1 and CDR2: SGHTA, FQGNSA. The CDR3 is 15 residues long.

This clonotype was counted a few times. The chain combines TRBV6-1 with TRBJ2-7; no clear D. Between the trimmed V and J ends, which lost 7 bases and 1 base, there was a span of 14 bases. The germline V gene has CDR1 MNHNS and CDR2 SASEGT. CDR3 length: 14 residues. For the CDR3, the DNA is TGTGCCAGCACCTCCTCGGGCCGTTCCTACGAGCAGTACGTC. Protein sequence: CASTSSGRSYEQYV.

Details on this clonotype: Given a much more abundant clone one base away, this may be a read error. V usage is TRBV12-3 or TRBV12-4 and J usage is TRBJ2-1; D gene uncertain. The J call may be faulty, since TRBJ2-7 better matches the DNA end. The CDR3 runs to 17 residues. In DNA, the CDR3 is TGTGCCAGCAGTTTAGATTTTCCCCGGGCATGGAACAATGAGCAGTACTTC. Translated: CASSLDFPRAWNNEQYF.

This clonotype was counted at least ten times. The chain is built from TRBV7-9 and TRBJ1-2; unclear D gene. Germline V CDR1 and CDR2: SEHNR, FQNEAQ (reference sequence). Trimming cost V 5 bases and J 0 bases, with 13 bases left between them. This CDR3 comprises 15 residues. The CDR3 nucleotides read TGTGCCAGCAGCCCTGCCCCGGGGACTAACTATGGCTACACCTTC. It is translated as CASSPAPGTNYGYTF. Full variable domain (missing parts from reference TRBV7-9 and TRBJ1-2): DTGVSQNPRHKITKRGQNVTFRCDPISEHNRLYWYRQTLGQGPEFLTYFQNEAQLEKSRLLSDRFSAERPKGSFSTLEIQRTEQGDSAMYLCASSPAPGTNYGYTFGSGTRLTVV.

This clonotype occurred many times. The V call is TRBV7-9, the J call TRBJ2-3; D is uncertain. V was clipped by 6 bases and J by 0 bases, with 7 bases between them. This CDR3 is built from 13 residues. Germline loops: CDR1 SEHNR, CDR2 FQNEAQ (reference sequence). The CDR3 sequence is CASRKQSTDTQYF. CDR3 DNA sequence: TGTGCCAGCAGAAAACAGAGCACAGATACGCAGTATTTT.

This clonotype has just a few counts. It may be a read error: a sequence one base away is much more abundant. The rearrangement links TRBV7-9 to TRBJ2-7; D is uncertain. Trimming took off 3 bases at V and 3 bases at J, with 12 bases between the two ends. The CDR3 has 14 amino acids. Germline values: CDR1 SEHNR, CDR2 FQNEAQ (reference sequence). CDR3 coding DNA: TGTGCCAGCAGCTTCGGTCAGAAGGGCTACGAGCAGTACTTC. Its translation is CASSFGQKGYEQYF.

This clonotype has at least ten counts. V usage is TRBV7-8 and J usage is TRBJ2-1; 7 bases are shared with TRBD1. Trimming at V came to 2 bases and at J to 4 bases, leaving 2 bases not matched to a gene. Germline CDR1 SGHVS, CDR2 FQNEAQ. This CDR3 comprises 14 residues. CDR3 sequence (DNA): TGTGCCAGCAGCTTAAGGACAGGATACAATGAGCAGTTCTTC. Protein: CASSLRTGYNEQFF.

In its sample, this clonotype was seen many times. The CDR3 sequence: CASSSTGAGETQYF. For the CDR3, the DNA is TGTGCCAGCAGTTCCACGGGGGCCGGAGAGACCCAGTACTTC. V gene TRBV28 combines with J gene TRBJ2-5; D might be TRBD1 or TRBD2, each matching 6 bases. CDR3 length: 14 amino acids. Trimming took off 4 bases at V and 4 bases at J, with 13 bases between the two ends. In germline, CDR1 is MDHEN, CDR2 SYDVKM. The entire variable domain, with the rest obtained from reference TRBV28 and TRBJ2-5, is as follows: DVKVTQSSRYLVKRTGEKVFLECVQDMDHENMFWYRQDPGLGLRLIYFSYDVKMKEKGDIPEGYSVSREKKERFSLILESASTNQTSMYLCASSSTGAGETQYFGPGTRLLVL.

This clonotype was counted many times. The CDR3 reads CSARVKGQPFNQPQHF. In DNA form, the CDR3 reads TGCAGTGCTAGAGTTAAAGGGCAACCGTTTAATCAGCCCCAGCATTTT. The J gene is TRBJ1-5, the V gene TRBV20-1, with D unclear. The V gene's germline CDR1 is DFQATT and CDR2 SNEGSKA (reference sequence). The CDR3 runs to 16 residues. V was shortened by 1 base and J by 4 bases, with 17 bases between the two germline ends.

This clonotype was picked up many times. The genes are TRBV10-3 and TRBJ2-3, with 9 nucleotides matching TRBD1. Germline values: CDR1 ENHRY, CDR2 SYGVKD. CDR3 length: 15 amino acids. J lost 4 bases, V lost 7 bases, and 9 bases had no gene match. The CDR3 here is CAINSGTGIADTQYF. The CDR3 DNA is TGTGCCATCAATTCCGGGACAGGGATCGCAGATACGCAGTATTTT.

This clonotype occurred many times. This chain links TRBV11-2 with TRBJ2-7; tentatively, D is TRBD1 (5 bases). CDR1 SGHAT and CDR2 FQNNGV come from the germline V gene. V was shortened by 0 bases and J by 5 bases, with 5 bases between the two germline ends. The CDR3 runs 12 residues. The CDR3: CASSLDRDEQYV. For the CDR3, the DNA is TGTGCCAGCAGCTTAGACAGGGACGAGCAGTACGTC.

The table lists this clonotype with many counts. The rearrangement joins TRBV5-1 to TRBJ2-1; the D gene is possibly TRBD2 (5 bases). The CDR3 contains 15 residues. CDR1 and CDR2 (germline): SGHRS, YFSETQ. Trimming pared 2 bases from V and 5 bases from J, leaving 14 bases between. The CDR3 DNA reads TGCGCCAGCAGCTTTGGGAGCGGAGTAGACAATGAGCAGTTCTTC. Translating gives CASSFGSGVDNEQFF.

This clonotype was recorded many times. This sequence joins TRBV11-2 and TRBJ2-3; D may be TRBD1 (6 bases). Germline assignment: CDR1 SGHAT and CDR2 FQNNGV. Trimming removed 5 bases from V and 7 bases from J, with 10 bases in between. The CDR3 runs 12 residues. CDR3 residues: CASSLGGNTQYF. CDR3 sequence (DNA): TGTGCCAGCAGCCTAGGGGGAAATACGCAGTATTTT.

This clonotype was detected ten times or more. The V and J genes are TRBV4-2 and TRBJ2-7; tentative D call: TRBD1 (6 bases). This CDR3 has 16 amino acids. Germline CDR1 LGHNA, CDR2 YNFKEQ. Trimming left V 2 bases short and J 0 bases short, with 14 bases between. CDR3 sequence reads: CASSQPPGQHSYEQYF. For the CDR3, the DNA is TGTGCCAGCAGCCAACCTCCCGGACAGCACTCCTACGAGCAGTACTTC.

There are many counts of this clonotype. The chain carries TRBV5-1 and TRBJ2-3, with TRBD2 matching 12 bases. The V segment lost 6 bases and the J segment 5 bases; nucleotides outside the gene matches: 7. CDR1 and CDR2 (germline): SGHRS, YFSETQ. The CDR3 has 15 residues. CDR3 DNA sequence: TGCGCCAGCAACCACCCTAGCGGGGGGGTAGATACGCAGTATTTT. As protein: CASNHPSGGVDTQYF.

This clonotype was observed many times. The rearrangement links TRBV2 to TRBJ2-7; 10 nucleotides agree with TRBD2. J lost 5 bases, V lost 3 bases, and 7 bases had no gene match. The CDR3 is made up of 15 amino acids. Germline assignment: CDR1 SNHLY and CDR2 FYNNEI. The CDR3 DNA reads as TGTGCCAGCAGTGAGAGTAGCGGGAGGATCAACGAGCAGTACTTC. Amino acid sequence: CASSESSGRINEQYF.

This clonotype was recorded many times. The rearrangement joins TRBV20-1 to TRBJ1-3; maybe TRBD1 (5 bases). The V gene lost 0 bases and the J gene lost 0 bases, with 12 bases spanning the gap. The CDR3 consists of 16 residues. Germline-derived CDR1 and CDR2 are DFQATT and SNEGSKA (reference sequence). The CDR3 sequence is CSARDRDAFSGNTIYF. The CDR3, as DNA: TGCAGTGCTAGAGATCGGGACGCCTTCTCTGGAAACACCATATATTTT.

In its sample, this clonotype was seen many times. The chain recombines TRBV11-3 with TRBJ2-3, with a weak D call TRBD2 (5 bases). V was clipped by 5 bases and J by 8 bases, with 14 bases between them. There are 13 residues in the CDR3. Per the germline V gene, CDR1 is SGHNT and CDR2 is YENEEA. The CDR3 is CASSRTGDATQYF. The CDR3 nucleotides are TGTGCCAGCAGCCGAACCGGGGATGCTACGCAGTATTTT.

This clonotype was recorded many times. The V call is TRBV9, the J call TRBJ2-3, with D uncertain. CDR1 is SGDLS, CDR2 YYNGEE, per germline. The V end lost 4 bases, the J end lost 4 bases, and 10 bases lay between the germline ends. The CDR3 covers 13 residues. Written as DNA, the CDR3 is TGTGCCAGCAGCCCCCAGGTGTCAGATACGCAGTATTTT. This encodes CASSPQVSDTQYF.

The rearrangement links TRBV5-6 to TRBJ1-2; 7 bases agree with TRBD1. The CDR3 runs to 15 residues. V gave up 2 bases and J gave up 0 bases; unmatched junction bases: 4. Per the germline V gene, CDR1 is SGHDT and CDR2 is YYEEEE. The CDR3 region is CASSFGTVANYGYTF. In nucleotides, the CDR3 is TGTGCCAGCAGCTTCGGGACAGTCGCTAACTATGGCTACACCTTC.